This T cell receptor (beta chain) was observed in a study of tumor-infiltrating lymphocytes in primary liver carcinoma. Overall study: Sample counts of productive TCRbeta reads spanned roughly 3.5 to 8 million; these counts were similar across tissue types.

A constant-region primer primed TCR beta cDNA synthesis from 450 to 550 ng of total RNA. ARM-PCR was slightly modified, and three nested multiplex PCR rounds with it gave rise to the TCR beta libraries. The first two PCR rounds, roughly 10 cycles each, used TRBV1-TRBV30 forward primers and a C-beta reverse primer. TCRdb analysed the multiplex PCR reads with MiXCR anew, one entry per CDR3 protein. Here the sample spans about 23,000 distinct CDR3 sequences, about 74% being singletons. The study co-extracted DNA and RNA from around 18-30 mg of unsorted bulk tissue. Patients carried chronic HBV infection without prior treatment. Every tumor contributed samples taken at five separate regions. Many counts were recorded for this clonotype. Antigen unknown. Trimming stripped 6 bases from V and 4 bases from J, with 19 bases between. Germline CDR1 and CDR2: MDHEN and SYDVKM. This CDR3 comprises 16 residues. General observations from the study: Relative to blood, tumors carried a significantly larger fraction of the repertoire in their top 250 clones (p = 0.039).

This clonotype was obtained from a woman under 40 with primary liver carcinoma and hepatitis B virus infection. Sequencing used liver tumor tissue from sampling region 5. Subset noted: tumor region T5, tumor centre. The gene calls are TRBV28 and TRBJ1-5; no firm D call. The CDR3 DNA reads TGTGCCAGCAGCCACCACAGTCGGGTCTCTAATCAGCCCCAGCATTTT. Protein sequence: CASSHHSRVSNQPQHF.